This passage covers 2 T cell receptor beta chains from one sample sequenced in a study of cytomegalovirus exposure and HLA in healthy donors (dated by TCRdb to between 2016 and 2019). Preparation of the library involved the immunoSEQ multiplex PCR assay. The multiplex PCR relied on a mix of 60 forward primers for TCR Vbeta segments and 13 reverse primers for TCR Jbeta segments. TCRdb took this table from immuneACCESS and kept in-frame rearrangements with V and J called. Such tables lack part of the clones; where checked against another copy, unresolved V genes explain under half of the gap, and the rest is unexplained. The sample contains about 150,000 clones, 55% to 70% of them found a single time. In total, the top ten clones hold approximately 6.6% of the sample. Sequencing was performed on PBMCs. All receptors derive from a woman in her fifties or sixties in good health and CMV-seropositive.

The chain links TRBV5-1 to TRBJ1-1, with TRBD1 matching 7 bases. The CDR3 totals 15 residues. Germline CDR1 reads SGHRS; CDR2 reads YFSETQ. Trimming removed 5 bases from V and 6 bases from J; junction bases left unmatched: 13. As DNA, the CDR3 is TGCGCCAGCAGGCCAAGAACAGGGGCCGACTCTGAAGCTTTCTTT. Translated: CASRPRTGADSEAFF.

The chain carries TRBV18 and TRBJ2-7; a possible D gene is TRBD2 (5 bases). V gave up 3 bases and J gave up 0 bases, with 12 bases separating them. Germline lookup yields CDR1 KGHSH and CDR2 LQKENI. This CDR3 has 15 residues. CDR3 amino acids: CASSPTPGNSYEQYF. As DNA, the CDR3 is TGTGCCAGCTCACCTACTCCGGGAAACTCCTACGAGCAGTACTTC.